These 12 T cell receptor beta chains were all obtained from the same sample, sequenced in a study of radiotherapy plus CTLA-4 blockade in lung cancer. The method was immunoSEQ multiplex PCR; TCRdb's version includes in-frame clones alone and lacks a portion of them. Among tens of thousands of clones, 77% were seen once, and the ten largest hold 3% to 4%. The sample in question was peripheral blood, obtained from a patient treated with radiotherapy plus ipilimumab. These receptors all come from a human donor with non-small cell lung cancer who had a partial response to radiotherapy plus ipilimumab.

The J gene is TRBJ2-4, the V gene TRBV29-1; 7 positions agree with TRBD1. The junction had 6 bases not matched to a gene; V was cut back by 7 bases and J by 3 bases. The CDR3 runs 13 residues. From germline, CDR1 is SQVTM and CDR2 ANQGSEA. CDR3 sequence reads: CSATDRDKNIQYF. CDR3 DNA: TGCAGCGCAACTGACAGGGACAAAAACATTCAGTACTTC.

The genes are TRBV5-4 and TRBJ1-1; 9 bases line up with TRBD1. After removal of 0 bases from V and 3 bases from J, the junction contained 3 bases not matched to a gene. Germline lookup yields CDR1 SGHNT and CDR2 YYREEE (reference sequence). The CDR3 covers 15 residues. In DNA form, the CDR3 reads TGTGCCAGCAGCTTGGGGGACAGGGAATACACTGAAGCTTTCTTT. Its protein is CASSLGDREYTEAFF.

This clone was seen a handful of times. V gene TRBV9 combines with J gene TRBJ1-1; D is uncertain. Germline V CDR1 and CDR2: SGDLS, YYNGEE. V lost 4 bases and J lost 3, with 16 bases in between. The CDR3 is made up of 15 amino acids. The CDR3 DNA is TGTGCCAGCAGCCCCCGCCTAAGATCGGACACTGAAGCTTTCTTT. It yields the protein CASSPRLRSDTEAFF. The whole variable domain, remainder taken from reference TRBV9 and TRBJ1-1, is DSGVTQTPKHLITATGQRVTLRCSPRSGDLSVYWYQQSLDQGLQFLIQYYNGEERAKGNILERFSAQQFPDLHSELNLSSLELGDSALYFCASSPRLRSDTEAFFGQGTRLTVV.

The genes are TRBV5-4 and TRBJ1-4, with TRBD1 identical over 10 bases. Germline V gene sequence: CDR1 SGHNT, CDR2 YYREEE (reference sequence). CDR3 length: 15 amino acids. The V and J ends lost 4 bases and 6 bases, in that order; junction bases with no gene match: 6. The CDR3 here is CASSPTGTGDEKLFF. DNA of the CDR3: TGTGCCAGCAGCCCCACCGGGACAGGGGATGAAAAACTGTTTTTT.

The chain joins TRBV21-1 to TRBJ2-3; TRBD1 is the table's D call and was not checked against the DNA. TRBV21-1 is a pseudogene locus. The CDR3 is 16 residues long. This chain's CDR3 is CASSKAAGQATDTQYF. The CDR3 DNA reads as TGTGCCAGCAGCAAAGCGGCAGGCCAAGCTACAGATACGCAGTATTTT.

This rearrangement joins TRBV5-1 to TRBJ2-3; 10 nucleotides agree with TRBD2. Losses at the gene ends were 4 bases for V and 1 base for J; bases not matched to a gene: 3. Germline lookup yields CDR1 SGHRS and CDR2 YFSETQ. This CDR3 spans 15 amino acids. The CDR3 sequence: CASSPLAGGTDTQYF. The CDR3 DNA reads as TGCGCCAGCAGCCCTCTAGCGGGGGGCACAGATACGCAGTATTTT.

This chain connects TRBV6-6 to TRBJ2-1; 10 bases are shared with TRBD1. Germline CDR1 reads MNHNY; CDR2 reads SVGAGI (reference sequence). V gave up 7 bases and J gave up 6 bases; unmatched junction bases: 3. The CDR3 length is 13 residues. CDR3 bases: TGTGCCAGCATTTGGACAGGGGGCAATGAGCAGTTCTTC. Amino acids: CASIWTGGNEQFF.

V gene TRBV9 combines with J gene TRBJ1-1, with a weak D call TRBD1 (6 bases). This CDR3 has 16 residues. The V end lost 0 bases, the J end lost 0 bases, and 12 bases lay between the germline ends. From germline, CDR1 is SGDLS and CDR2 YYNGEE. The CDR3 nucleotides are TGTGCCAGCAGCGTAGGGACAGAAAATTTGAACACTGAAGCTTTCTTT. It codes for CASSVGTENLNTEAFF.

The chain's CDR3 is CASRAGGFYEQYF. In DNA, the CDR3 is TGTGCCAGCAGGGCAGGGGGATTCTACGAGCAGTACTTC. The chain has TRBV28 and TRBJ2-7; TRBD1 matches at 7 bases. This CDR3 comprises 13 residues. V lost 6 bases and J lost 3; bases outside the gene matches: 5. Germline V lookup: CDR1 MDHEN, CDR2 SYDVKM.

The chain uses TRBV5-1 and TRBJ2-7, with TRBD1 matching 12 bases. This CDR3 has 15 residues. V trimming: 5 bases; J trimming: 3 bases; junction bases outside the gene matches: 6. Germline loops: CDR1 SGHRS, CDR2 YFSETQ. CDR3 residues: CASSSGTGGDYEQYF. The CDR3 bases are TGCGCCAGCAGTTCCGGGACAGGGGGCGACTACGAGCAGTACTTC.

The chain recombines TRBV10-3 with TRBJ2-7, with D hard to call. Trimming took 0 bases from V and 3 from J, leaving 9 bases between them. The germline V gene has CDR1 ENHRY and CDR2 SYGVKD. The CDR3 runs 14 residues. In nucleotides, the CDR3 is TGTGCCATCAGTGAGTCGAGAGAGCTCTACGAGCAGTACTTC. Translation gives CAISESRELYEQYF.

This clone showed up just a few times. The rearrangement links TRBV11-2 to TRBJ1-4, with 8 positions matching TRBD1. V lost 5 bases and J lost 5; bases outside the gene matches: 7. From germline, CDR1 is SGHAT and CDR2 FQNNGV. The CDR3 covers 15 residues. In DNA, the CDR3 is TGTGCCAGCAGCCCAAGGACAGGGCGAAATGAAAAACTGTTTTTT. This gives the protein CASSPRTGRNEKLFF.